These 2 T cell receptor beta chains came from one sample sequenced in a study of OX40 agonist ivuxolimab in advanced cancers. Produced via immunoSEQ multiplex PCR; TCRdb's table is partial and in-frame only. The sample shows under 100,000 clones, 75% to 90% of them seen only once. Sample: CD4+ or CD8+ T cells sorted from blood, taken in a trial of the OX40 agonist ivuxolimab. The receptors derive from an adult with an advanced solid tumor such as melanoma, head and neck, liver or kidney cancer.

V is TRBV4-3 and J is TRBJ1-5; a possible D gene is TRBD1 (5 bases). With 3 bases removed from V and 7 bases from J, the gap between germline ends came to 16 bases. CDR3 size: 15 residues. CDR1 is LGHNA and CDR2 is YSLEER in the germline V gene. DNA of the CDR3: TGCGCCAGCAGCCAGGGCCAGGGTAGCGGGCAGCCCCAGCATTTT. Translated: CASSQGQGSGQPQHF.

V usage is TRBV7-2 and J usage is TRBJ2-1; 9 bases are a match to TRBD2. In germline, CDR1 is SGHTA, CDR2 FQGNSA. The V gene end was trimmed by 5 bases and the J gene end by 2 bases; junction bases not matched to a gene: 7. This CDR3 has 16 residues. The CDR3 loop is CASSHAGGGAYNEQFF. The DNA for the CDR3 is TGTGCCAGCAGCCACGCCGGCGGGGGGGCCTACAATGAGCAGTTCTTC.